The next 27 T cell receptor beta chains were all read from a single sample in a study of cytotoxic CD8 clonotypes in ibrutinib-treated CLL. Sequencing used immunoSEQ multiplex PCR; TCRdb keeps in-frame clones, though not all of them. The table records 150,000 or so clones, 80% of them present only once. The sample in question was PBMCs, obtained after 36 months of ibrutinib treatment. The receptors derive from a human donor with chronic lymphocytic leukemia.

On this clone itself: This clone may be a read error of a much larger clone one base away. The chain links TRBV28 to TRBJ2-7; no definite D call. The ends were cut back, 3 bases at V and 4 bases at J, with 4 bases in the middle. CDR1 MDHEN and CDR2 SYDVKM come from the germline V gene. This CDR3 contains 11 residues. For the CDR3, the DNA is TGTGCCAGCAGTTTCGAATACGAGCAGTACTTC. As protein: CASSFEYEQYF.

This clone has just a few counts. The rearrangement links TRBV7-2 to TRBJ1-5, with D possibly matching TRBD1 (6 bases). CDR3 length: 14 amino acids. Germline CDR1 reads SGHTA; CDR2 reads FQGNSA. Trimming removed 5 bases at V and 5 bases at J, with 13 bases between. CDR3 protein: CASSKRTVYQPQHF. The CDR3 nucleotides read TGTGCCAGCAGCAAGAGGACAGTTTATCAGCCCCAGCATTTT.

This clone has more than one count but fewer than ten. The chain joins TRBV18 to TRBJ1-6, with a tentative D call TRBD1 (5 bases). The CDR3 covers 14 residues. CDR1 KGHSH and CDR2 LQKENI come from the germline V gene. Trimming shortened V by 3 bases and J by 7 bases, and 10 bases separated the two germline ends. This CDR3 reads CASSPGTENSPLHF. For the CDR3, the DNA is TGTGCCAGCTCACCGGGGACGGAAAATTCACCCCTCCACTTT.

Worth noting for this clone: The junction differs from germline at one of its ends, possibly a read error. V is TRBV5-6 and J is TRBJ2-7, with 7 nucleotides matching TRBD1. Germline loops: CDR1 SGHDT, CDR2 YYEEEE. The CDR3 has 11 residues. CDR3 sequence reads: CASSSDRAVDF. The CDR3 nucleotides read TGTGCCAGCAGCTCAGACAGGGCGGTGGACTTC.

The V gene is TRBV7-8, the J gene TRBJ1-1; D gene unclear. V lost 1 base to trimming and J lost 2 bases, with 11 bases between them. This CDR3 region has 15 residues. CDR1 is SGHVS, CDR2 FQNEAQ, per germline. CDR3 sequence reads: CASSLVGSYNTEAFF. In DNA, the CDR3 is TGTGCCAGCAGCTTAGTGGGCAGTTACAACACTGAAGCTTTCTTT.

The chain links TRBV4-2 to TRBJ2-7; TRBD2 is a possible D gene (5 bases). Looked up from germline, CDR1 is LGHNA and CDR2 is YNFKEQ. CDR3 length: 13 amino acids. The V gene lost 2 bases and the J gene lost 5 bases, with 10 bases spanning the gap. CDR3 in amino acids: CASSQMRADEQYF. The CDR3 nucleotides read TGTGCCAGCAGCCAAATGCGGGCGGACGAGCAGTACTTC.

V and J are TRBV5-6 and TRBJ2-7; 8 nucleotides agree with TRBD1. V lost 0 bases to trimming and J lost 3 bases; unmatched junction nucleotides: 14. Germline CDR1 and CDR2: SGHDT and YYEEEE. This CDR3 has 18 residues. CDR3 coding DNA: TGTGCCAGCAGCTTGGATGGACAGGGAACCACTTTTAACTACGAGCAGTACTTC. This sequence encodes CASSLDGQGTTFNYEQYF.

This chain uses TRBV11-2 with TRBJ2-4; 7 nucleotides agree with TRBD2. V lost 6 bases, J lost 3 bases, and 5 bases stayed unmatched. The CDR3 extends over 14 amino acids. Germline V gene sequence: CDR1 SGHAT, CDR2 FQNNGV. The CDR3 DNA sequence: TGTGCCAGCAGGGGGGAGGGCAGCAAAAACATTCAGTACTTC. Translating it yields CASRGEGSKNIQYF.

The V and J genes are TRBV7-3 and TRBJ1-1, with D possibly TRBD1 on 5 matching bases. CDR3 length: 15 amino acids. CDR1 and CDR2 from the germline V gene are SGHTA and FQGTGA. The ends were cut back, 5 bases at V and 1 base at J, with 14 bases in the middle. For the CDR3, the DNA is TGTGCCAGCAGCCCCGGGAGGGGTAGGAACACTGAAGCTTTCTTT. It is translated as CASSPGRGRNTEAFF.

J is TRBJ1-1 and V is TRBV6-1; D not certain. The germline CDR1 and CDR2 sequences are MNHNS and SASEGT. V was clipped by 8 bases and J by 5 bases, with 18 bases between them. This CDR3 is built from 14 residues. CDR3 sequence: CASESGSASTEAFF. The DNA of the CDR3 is TGTGCCAGCGAAAGCGGGAGCGCATCGACTGAAGCTTTCTTT.

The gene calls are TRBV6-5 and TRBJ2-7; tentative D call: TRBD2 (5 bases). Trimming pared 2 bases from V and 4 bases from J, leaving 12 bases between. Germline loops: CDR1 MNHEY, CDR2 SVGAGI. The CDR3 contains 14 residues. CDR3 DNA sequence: TGTGCCAGCAGTTACCGGGGATTGGGGTACGAGCAGTACTTC. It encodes CASSYRGLGYEQYF.

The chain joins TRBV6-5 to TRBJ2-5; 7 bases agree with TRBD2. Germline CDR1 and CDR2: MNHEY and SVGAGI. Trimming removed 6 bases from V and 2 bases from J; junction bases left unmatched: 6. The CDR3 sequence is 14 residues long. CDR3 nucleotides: TGTGCCAGCAGCCGCACTAGCGTACAAGAGACCCAGTACTTC. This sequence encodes CASSRTSVQETQYF.

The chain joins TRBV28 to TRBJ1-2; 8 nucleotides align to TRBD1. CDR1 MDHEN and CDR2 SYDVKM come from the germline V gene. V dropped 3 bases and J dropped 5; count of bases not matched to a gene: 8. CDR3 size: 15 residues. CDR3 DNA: TGTGCCAGCAGTTTCTCCAGGGGGCTCGGGTATGGCTACACCTTC. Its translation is CASSFSRGLGYGYTF.

CDR3 sequence: CASSLEFQTQYF. The CDR3 bases are TGTGCCAGCAGCTTAGAATTCCAAACCCAGTACTTC. The chain recombines TRBV7-9 with TRBJ2-5, with D uncertain. The V end was cut by 1 base, the J end by 8 bases, with 8 bases between. The V gene's germline CDR1 is SEHNR and CDR2 FQNEAQ (reference sequence). This CDR3 has 12 amino acids.

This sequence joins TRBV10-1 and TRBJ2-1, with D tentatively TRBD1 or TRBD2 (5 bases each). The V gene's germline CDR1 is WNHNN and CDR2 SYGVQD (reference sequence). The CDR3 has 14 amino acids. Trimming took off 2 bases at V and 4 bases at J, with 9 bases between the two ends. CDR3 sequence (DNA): TGCGCCAGCAGTGAGGGGGGATTTTACAATGAGCAGTTCTTC. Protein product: CASSEGGFYNEQFF.

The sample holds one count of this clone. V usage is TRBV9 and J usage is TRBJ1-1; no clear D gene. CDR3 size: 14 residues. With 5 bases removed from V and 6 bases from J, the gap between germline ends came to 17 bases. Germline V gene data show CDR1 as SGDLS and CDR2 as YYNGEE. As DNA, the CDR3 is TGTGCCAGCAGACCCATGAGGATGGGTCCTGAAGCTTTCTTT. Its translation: CASRPMRMGPEAFF.

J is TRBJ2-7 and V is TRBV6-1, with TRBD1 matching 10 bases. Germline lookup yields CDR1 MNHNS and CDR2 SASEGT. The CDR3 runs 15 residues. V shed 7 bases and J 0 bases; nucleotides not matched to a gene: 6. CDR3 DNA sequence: TGTGCCAGCAACAACCGGGACAGGGGCTCCTACGAGCAGTACTTC. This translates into CASNNRDRGSYEQYF.

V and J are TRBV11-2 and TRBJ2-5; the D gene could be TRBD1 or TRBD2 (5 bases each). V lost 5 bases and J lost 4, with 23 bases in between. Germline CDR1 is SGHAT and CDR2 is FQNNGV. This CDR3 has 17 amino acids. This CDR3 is CASSGTLGEHWRETQYF. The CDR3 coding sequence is TGTGCCAGCAGCGGGACCCTCGGGGAGCACTGGAGAGAGACCCAGTACTTC. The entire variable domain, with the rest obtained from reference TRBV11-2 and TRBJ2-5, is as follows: EAGVAQSPRYKIIEKRQSVAFWCNPISGHATLYWYQQILGQGPKLLIQFQNNGVVDDSQLPKDRFSAERLKGVDSTLKIQPAKLEDSAVYLCASSGTLGEHWRETQYFGPGTRLLVL.

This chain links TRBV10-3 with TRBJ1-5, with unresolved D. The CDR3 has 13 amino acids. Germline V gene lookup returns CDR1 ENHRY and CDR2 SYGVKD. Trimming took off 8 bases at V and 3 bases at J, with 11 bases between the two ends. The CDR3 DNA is TGTGCCATCGGTTTGGGCTACAATCAGCCCCAGCATTTT. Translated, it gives CAIGLGYNQPQHF.

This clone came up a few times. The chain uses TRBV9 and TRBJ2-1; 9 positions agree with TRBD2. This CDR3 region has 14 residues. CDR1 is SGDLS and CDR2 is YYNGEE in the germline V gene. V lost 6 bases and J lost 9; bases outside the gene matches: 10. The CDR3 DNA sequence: TGTGCCAGCACCAGCGGGACTAGCAGGCTTGAGCAGTTCTTC. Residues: CASTSGTSRLEQFF.

The CDR3 loop reads CASGQDFGRKQYF. The CDR3 DNA reads TGTGCTAGTGGTCAGGACTTTGGGCGCAAGCAGTACTTC. The rearrangement joins TRBV12-5 to TRBJ2-7; possible D gene TRBD2, 5 bases. V was cut by 5 bases and J by 8 bases, with 16 bases left in between. The CDR3 covers 13 residues. Germline V gives CDR1 LGHNT, CDR2 FRNRAP.

The CDR3 region has the DNA TGTGCCAGCAGCCCCCGGACTAGCGGGCGATCCTACAATGAGCAGTTCTTC. This translates into CASSPRTSGRSYNEQFF. The chain has TRBV7-6 and TRBJ2-1; 11 bases are shared with TRBD2. V dropped 5 bases and J dropped 1; count of bases not matched to a gene: 7. Germline lookup yields CDR1 SGHVS and CDR2 FNYEAQ. The CDR3 loop spans 17 amino acids.

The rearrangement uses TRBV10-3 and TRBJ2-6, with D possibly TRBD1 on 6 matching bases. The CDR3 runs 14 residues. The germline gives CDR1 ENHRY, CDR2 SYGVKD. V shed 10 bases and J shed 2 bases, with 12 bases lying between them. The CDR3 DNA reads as TGTGCCACCTCAGGGGAAACTGGGGCCAACGTCCTGACTTTC. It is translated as CATSGETGANVLTF.

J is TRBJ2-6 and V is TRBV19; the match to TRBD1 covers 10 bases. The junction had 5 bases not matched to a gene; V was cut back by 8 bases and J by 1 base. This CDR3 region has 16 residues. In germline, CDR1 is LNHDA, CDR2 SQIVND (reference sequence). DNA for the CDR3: TGTGCCAGTCAACGGACAGGGGGTTCTGGGGCCAACGTCCTGACTTTC. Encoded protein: CASQRTGGSGANVLTF.

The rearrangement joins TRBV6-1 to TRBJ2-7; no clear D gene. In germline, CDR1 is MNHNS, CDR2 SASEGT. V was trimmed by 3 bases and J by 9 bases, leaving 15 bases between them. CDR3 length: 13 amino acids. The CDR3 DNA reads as TGTGCCAGCAGTGACCGGACCCTAACCGGGCAGTACTTC. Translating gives CASSDRTLTGQYF.

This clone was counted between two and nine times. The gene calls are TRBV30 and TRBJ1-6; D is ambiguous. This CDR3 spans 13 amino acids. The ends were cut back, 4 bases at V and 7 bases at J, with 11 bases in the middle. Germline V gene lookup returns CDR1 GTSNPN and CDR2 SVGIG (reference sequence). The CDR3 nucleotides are TGTGCCTGGAACGGACTGGCCAATTCACCCCTCCACTTT. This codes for CAWNGLANSPLHF.

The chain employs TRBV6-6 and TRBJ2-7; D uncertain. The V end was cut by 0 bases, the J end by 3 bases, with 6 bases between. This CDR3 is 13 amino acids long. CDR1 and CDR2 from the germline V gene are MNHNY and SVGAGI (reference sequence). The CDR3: CASSYSTVYEQYF. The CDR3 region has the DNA TGTGCCAGCAGTTACTCGACGGTCTACGAGCAGTACTTC.